This T cell receptor beta chain was documented in a study of T cells in Graves' hyperthyroidism and ophthalmopathy. Findings and caveats of the study: Ophthalmopathy onset followed model prediction by a median approximately 5.9 months. The authors' 13 V-J model separated ophthalmopathy from stable hyperthyroidism.

Notes on this clonotype: Its cognate antigen is unknown.

This CDR3 comprises 13 residues. The germline V and J ends were trimmed by 4 bases and 3 bases, with 7 bases remaining between them. Germline CDR1 reads LNHDA; CDR2 reads SQIVND (reference sequence). From RNA transcripts, TCR beta CDR3 regions were amplified. The TCR CDR3 first-round RT-PCR relied on the HTBI primer set. TCRdb re-called the multiplex PCR reads with MiXCR, one entry per CDR3 protein. The sample records 600,000 to 750,000 distinct CDR3 sequences, about 18% being singletons. These patients, aged 18 to 65, had recently diagnosed hyperthyroidism lasting under 2 months. Fresh peripheral blood, 10 ml, yielded the PBMCs.

The receptor was isolated from a middle-aged man with Graves' hyperthyroidism. This sequence joins TRBV19 and TRBJ2-1; D might be TRBD1 (5 bases). Sequenced: blood. The CDR3 DNA reads as TGTGCCAGTAGTACCAGGGACTACAATGAGCAGTTCTTC. It codes for CASSTRDYNEQFF.